The present T cell receptor beta chain was sequenced within a study of T cell changes during pregnancy in multiple sclerosis. Libraries were prepared by immunoSEQ multiplex PCR; TCRdb keeps only in-frame clonotypes and omits some of them. Of roughly 100,000 clones listed, around 90% were seen once; the top ten hold around 1.6%. This CDR3 spans 15 amino acids. Germline V lookup: CDR1 SGHTA, CDR2 FQGTGA. Trimming stripped 4 bases from V and 0 bases from J, with 10 bases between. The sequenced sample was peripheral blood, obtained before pregnancy. The V call is TRBV7-3, the J call TRBJ2-1, with no clear D. The receptor was derived from a female donor with multiple sclerosis, enrolled in a pregnancy study. Here the CDR3 DNA reads TGTGCCAGCAGCTCTAAGTGGAGCTCCTACAATGAGCAGTTCTTC. Protein product: CASSSKWSSYNEQFF. The full variable domain, its missing parts supplied by reference TRBV7-3 and TRBJ2-1, is GAGVSQTPSNKVTEKGKYVELRCDPISGHTALYWYRQSLGQGPEFLIYFQGTGAADDSGLPNDRFFAVRPEGSVSTLKIQRTERGDSAVYLCASSSKWSSYNEQFFGPGTRLTVL.